This TCR beta chain derives from a study of control samples from healthy donors and cancer patients. Produced via immunoSEQ multiplex PCR; TCRdb's table is partial and in-frame only. Of 110,000 or so clones in the sample, roughly 90% were seen once. This clone was detected only once. Within the sample, other DNA sequences also encode this same CDR3. The CDR3 is 15 amino acids. Germline V CDR1 and CDR2: KGHSH, LQKENI. Trimming pared 3 bases from V and 3 bases from J, leaving 13 bases between. The chain carries TRBV18 and TRBJ2-3; possibly TRBD1 for D (6 bases). Sequenced sample: blood. The receptor was isolated from a man in his fifties in good health. CDR3 nucleotides: TGTGCCAGCTCACCCCCAGGGCAGGGGACAGATACGCAGTATTTT. Its protein product is CASSPPGQGTDTQYF.